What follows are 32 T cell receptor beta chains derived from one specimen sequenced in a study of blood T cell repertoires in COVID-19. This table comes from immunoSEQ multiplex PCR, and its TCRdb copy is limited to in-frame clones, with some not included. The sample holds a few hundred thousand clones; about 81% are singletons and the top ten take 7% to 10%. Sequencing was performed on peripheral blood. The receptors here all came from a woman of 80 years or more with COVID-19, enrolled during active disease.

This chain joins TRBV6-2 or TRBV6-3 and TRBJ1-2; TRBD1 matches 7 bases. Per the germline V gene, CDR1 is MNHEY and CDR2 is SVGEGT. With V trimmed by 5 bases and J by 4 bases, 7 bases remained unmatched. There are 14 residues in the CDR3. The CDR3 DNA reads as TGTGCCAGCAGTCGACAGGGAGCCGCCTATGGCTACACCTTC. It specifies CASSRQGAAYGYTF.

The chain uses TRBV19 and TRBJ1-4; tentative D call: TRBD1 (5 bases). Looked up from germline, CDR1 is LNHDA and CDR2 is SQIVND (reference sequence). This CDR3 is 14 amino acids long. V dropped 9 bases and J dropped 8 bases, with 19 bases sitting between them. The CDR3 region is CASLGLGVGEKLFF. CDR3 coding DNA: TGTGCCAGCCTGGGACTTGGGGTTGGAGAAAAACTGTTTTTT.

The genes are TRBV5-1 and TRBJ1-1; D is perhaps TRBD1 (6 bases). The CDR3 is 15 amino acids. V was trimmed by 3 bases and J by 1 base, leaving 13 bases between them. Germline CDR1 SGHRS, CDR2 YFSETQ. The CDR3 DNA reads TGCGCCAGCAGCTCAACCAGGGGCAAGAACACTGAAGCTTTCTTT. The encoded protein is CASSSTRGKNTEAFF.

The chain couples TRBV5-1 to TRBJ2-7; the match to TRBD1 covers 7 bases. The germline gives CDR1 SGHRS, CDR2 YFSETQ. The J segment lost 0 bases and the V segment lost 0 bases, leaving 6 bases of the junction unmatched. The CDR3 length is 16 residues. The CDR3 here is CASSLGGTATSYEQYF. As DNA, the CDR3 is TGCGCCAGCAGCTTGGGAGGGACAGCCACCTCCTACGAGCAGTACTTC.

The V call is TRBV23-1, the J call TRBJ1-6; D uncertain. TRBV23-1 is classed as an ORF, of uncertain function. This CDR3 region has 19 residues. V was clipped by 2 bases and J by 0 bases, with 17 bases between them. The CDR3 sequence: CASSQLTPRISSYNSPLHF. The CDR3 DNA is TGCGCCAGCAGTCAACTGACACCACGGATAAGCTCCTATAATTCACCCCTCCACTTT.

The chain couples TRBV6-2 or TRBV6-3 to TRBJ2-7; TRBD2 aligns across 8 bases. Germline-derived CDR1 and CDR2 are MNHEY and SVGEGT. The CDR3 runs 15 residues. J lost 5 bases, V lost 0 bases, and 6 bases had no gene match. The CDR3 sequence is CASSYSGREAHEQYF. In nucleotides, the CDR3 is TGTGCCAGCAGTTACTCAGGGCGGGAGGCCCACGAGCAGTACTTC.

This CDR3 is CASSRNRDRGYTF. For the CDR3, the DNA is TGTGCCAGCAGCAGGAACAGGGATCGTGGCTACACCTTC. This rearrangement joins TRBV6-5 to TRBJ1-2, with a weak D call TRBD1 (6 bases). There are 13 residues in the CDR3. The V gene lost 6 bases and the J gene lost 7 bases, with 15 bases spanning the gap. Germline V gene lookup returns CDR1 MNHEY and CDR2 SVGAGI.

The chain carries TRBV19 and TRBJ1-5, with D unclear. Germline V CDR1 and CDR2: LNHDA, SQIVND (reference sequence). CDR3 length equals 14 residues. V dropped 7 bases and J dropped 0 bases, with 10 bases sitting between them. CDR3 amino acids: CASTRLYSNQPQHF. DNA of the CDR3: TGTGCCAGTACGCGACTGTATAGCAATCAGCCCCAGCATTTT.

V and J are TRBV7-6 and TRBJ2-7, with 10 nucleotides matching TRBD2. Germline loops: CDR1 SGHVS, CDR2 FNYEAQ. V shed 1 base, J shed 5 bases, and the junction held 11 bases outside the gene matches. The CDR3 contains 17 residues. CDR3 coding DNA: TGTGCCAGCAGCTTAGGACCCCCTAGCGGGAGCCAACACGAGCAGTACTTC. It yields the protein CASSLGPPSGSQHEQYF. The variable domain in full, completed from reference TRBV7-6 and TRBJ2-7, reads GAGVSQSPRYKVTKRGQDVALRCDPISGHVSLYWYRQALGQGPEFLTYFNYEAQQDKSGLPNDRFSAERPEGSISTLTIQRTEQRDSAMYRCASSLGPPSGSQHEQYFGPGTRLTVT.

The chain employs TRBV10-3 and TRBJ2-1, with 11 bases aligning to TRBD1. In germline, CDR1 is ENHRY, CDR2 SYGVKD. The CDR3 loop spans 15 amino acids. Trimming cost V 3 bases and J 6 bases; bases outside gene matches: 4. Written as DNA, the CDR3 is TGTGCCATCAGTGATTGGACAGGGGGCTTCAATGAGCAGTTCTTC. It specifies CAISDWTGGFNEQFF.

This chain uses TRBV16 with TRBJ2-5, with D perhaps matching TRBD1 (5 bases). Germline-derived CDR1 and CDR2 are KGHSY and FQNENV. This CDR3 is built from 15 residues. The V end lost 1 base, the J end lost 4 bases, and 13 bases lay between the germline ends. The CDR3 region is CASSQYSGLRETQYF. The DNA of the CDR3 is TGTGCCAGCAGCCAATACTCAGGGCTTCGAGAGACCCAGTACTTC.

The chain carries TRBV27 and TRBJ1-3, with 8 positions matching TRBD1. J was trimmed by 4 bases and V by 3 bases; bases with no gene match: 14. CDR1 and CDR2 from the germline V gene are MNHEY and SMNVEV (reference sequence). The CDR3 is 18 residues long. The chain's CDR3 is CASSFGQGGDSGGNTIYF. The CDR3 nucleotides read TGTGCCAGCAGTTTCGGACAGGGTGGAGATTCGGGCGGAAACACCATATATTTT.

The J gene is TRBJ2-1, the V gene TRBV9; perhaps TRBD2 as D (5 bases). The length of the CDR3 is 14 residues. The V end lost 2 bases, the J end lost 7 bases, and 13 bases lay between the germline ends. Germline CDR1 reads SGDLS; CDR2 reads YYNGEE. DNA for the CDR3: TGTGCCAGCAGCGTGGAGGACTTTAGTAATGAGCAGTTCTTC. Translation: CASSVEDFSNEQFF.

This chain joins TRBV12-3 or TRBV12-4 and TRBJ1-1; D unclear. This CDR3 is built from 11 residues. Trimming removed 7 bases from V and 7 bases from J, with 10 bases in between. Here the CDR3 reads CASTRSGEAFF. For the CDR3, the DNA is TGTGCCAGCACCCGTTCCGGTGAAGCTTTCTTT.

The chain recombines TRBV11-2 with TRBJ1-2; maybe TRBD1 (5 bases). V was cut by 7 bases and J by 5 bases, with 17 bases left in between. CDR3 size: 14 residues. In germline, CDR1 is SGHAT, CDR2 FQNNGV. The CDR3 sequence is CASTPAQGLYGYTF. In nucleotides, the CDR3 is TGTGCCAGCACCCCAGCCCAGGGTTTGTATGGCTACACCTTC.

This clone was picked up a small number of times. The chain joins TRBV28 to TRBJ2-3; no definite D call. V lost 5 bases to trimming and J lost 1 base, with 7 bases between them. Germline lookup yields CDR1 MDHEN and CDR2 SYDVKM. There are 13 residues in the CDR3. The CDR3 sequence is CASSQFGTDTQYF. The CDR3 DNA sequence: TGTGCCAGCAGTCAGTTTGGCACAGATACGCAGTATTTT.

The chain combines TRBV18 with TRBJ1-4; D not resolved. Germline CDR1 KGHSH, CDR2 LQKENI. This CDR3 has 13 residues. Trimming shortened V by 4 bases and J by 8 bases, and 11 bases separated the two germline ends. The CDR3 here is CASSRYAGEKLFF. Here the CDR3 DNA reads TGTGCCAGCTCACGCTACGCGGGGGAAAAACTGTTTTTT. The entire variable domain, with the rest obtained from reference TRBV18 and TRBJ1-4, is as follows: NAGVMQNPRHLVRRRGQEARLRCSPMKGHSHVYWYRQLPEEGLKFMVYLQKENIIDESGMPKERFSAEFPKEGPSILRIQQVVRGDSAAYFCASSRYAGEKLFFGSGTQLSVL.

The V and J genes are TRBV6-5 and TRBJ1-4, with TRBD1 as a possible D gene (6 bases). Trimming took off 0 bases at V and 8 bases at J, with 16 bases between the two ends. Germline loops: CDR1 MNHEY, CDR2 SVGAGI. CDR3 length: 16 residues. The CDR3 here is CASSYSGTRGMEKLFF. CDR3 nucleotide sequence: TGTGCCAGCAGTTACTCGGGGACAAGGGGCATGGAAAAACTGTTTTTT.

CDR3 coding DNA: TGTGCCAGCAGCTCGAGGGACAGCCAGCCCCAGCATTTT. Encoded protein: CASSSRDSQPQHF. This chain uses TRBV5-6 with TRBJ1-5, with 7 bases aligning to TRBD1. The CDR3 loop spans 13 amino acids. The germline CDR1 and CDR2 sequences are SGHDT and YYEEEE. Unmatched junction bases numbered 4, after V lost 3 bases and J lost 7 bases.

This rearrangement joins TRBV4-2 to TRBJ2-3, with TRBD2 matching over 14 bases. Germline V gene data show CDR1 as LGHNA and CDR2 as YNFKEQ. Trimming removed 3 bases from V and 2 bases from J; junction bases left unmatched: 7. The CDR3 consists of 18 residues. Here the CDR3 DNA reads TGTGCCAGCAGCCAGGCCGGGACTAGCGGGGGTTACACAGATACGCAGTATTTT. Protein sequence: CASSQAGTSGGYTDTQYF.

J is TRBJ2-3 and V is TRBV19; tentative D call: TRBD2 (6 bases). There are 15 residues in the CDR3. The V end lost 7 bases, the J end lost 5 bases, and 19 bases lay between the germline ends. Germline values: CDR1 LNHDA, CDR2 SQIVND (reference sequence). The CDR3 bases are TGTGCCAGTACCACGATTGGGGCCGGGGGAGATACGCAGTATTTT. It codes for CASTTIGAGGDTQYF.

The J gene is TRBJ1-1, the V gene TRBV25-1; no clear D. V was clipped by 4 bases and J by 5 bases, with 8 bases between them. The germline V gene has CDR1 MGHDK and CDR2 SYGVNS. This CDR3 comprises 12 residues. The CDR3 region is CASSGTRTEAFF. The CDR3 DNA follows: TGTGCCAGCAGTGGAACGAGGACTGAAGCTTTCTTT.

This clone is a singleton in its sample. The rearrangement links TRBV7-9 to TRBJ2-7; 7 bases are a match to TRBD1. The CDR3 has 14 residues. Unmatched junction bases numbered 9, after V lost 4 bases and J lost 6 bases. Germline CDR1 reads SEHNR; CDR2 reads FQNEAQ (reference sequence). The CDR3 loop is CASSSDFTGVEQYF. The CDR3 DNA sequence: TGTGCCAGCAGCTCAGACTTTACAGGGGTCGAGCAGTACTTC.

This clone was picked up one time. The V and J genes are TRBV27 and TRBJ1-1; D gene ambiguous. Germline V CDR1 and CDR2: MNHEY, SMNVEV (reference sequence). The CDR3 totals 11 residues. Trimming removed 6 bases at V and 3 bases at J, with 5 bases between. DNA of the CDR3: TGTGCCAGCAGGGGAGACACTGAAGCTTTCTTT. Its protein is CASRGDTEAFF.

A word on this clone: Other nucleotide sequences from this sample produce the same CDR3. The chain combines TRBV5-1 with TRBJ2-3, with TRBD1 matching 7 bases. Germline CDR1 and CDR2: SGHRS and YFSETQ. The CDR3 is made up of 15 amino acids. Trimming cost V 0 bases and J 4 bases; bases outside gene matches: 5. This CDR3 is CASSLGGQGADTQYF. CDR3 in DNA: TGCGCCAGCAGCTTGGGAGGGCAGGGGGCAGATACGCAGTATTTT.

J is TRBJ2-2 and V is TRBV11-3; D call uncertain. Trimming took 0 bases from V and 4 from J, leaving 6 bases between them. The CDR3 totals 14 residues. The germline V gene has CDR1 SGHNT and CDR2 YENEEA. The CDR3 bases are TGTGCCAGCAGCTTAGACCGCGGCACCGGGGAGCTGTTTTTT. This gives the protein CASSLDRGTGELFF.

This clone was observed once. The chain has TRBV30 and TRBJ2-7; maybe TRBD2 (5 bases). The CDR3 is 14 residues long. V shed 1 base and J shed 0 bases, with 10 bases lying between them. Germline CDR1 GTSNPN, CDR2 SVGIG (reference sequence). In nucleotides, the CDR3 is TGTGCCTGGAGTGCCGGGGTTAGCTCCTACGAGCAGTACTTC. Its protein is CAWSAGVSSYEQYF. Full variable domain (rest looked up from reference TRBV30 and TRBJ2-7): SQTIHQWPATLVQPVGSPLSLECTVEGTSNPNLYWYRQAAGRGLQLLFYSVGIGQISSEVPQNLSASRPQDRQFILSSKKLLLSDSGFYLCAWSAGVSSYEQYFGPGTRLTVT.

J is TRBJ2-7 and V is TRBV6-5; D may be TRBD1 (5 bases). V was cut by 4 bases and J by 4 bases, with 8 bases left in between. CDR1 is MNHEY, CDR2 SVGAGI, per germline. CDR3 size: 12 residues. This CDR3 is CASSSQDYEQYF. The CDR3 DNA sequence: TGTGCCAGCAGTTCACAGGATTACGAGCAGTACTTC.

The CDR3 is CASSRPGAKQETQYF. CDR3 nucleotides: TGTGCCAGTAGTCGACCAGGGGCCAAGCAAGAGACCCAGTACTTC. The chain uses TRBV19 and TRBJ2-5, with D perhaps TRBD1 (6 bases). Germline CDR1 and CDR2: LNHDA and SQIVND (reference sequence). This CDR3 comprises 15 residues. The V end was cut by 5 bases, the J end by 2 bases, with 15 bases between. Based on the CDR3 plus reference TRBV19 and TRBJ2-5, the full variable domain is DGGITQSPKYLFRKEGQNVTLSCEQNLNHDAMYWYRQDPGQGLRLIYYSQIVNDFQKGDIAEGYSVSREKKESFPLTVTSAQKNPTAFYLCASSRPGAKQETQYFGPGTRLLVL.

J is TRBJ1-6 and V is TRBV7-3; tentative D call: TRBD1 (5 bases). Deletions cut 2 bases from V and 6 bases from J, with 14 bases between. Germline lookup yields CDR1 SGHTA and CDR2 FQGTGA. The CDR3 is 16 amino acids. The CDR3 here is CASSLFGRAANSPLHF. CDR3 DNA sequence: TGTGCCAGCAGCTTATTCGGCAGGGCCGCTAATTCACCCCTCCACTTT.

The CDR3 loop is CASRKREGVAGELFF. The CDR3, as DNA: TGTGCCAGCAGGAAGCGGGAGGGGGTCGCCGGGGAGCTGTTTTTT. The V gene is TRBV28, the J gene TRBJ2-2; TRBD2 agrees at 10 bases. Trimming cost V 6 bases and J 6 bases; bases outside gene matches: 7. CDR1 is MDHEN and CDR2 is SYDVKM in the germline V gene. The CDR3 sequence is 15 residues long.

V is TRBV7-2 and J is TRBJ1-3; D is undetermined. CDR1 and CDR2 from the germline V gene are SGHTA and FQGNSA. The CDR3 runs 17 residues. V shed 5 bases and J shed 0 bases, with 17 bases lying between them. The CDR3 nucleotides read TGTGCCAGCAGCCTCCGGGTCCCCTCGGGCTCTGGAAACACCATATATTTT. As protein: CASSLRVPSGSGNTIYF.